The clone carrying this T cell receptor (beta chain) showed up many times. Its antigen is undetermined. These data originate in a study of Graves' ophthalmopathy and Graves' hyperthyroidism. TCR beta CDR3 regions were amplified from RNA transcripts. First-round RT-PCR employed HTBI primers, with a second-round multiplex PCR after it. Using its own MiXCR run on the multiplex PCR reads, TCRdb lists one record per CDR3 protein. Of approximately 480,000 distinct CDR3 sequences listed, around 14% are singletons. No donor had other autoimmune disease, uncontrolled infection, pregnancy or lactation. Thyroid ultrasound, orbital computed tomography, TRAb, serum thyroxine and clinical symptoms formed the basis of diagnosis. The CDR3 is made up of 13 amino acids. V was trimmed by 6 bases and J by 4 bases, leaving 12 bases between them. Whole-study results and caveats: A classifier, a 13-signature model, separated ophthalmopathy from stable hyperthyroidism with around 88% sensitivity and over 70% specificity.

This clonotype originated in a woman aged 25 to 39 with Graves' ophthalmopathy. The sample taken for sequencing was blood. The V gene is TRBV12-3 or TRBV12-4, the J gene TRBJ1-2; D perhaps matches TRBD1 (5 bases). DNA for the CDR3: TGTGCCAGCAGGCAGGGAACAGGCTATGGCTACACCTTC. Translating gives CASRQGTGYGYTF.